This T cell receptor (beta chain) was recovered during a study of cytomegalovirus exposure and HLA in healthy donors. General study points: 150 or so TCR beta chains were listed as cytomegalovirus-associated. Rare TCR sequences dominated, though some public TCRs recurred in many donors.

Turning to this clone: Its matching antigen is unknown.

Libraries were prepared by immunoSEQ multiplex PCR; TCRdb keeps only in-frame clonotypes and omits some of them. The sample holds fewer than 150,000 clones, approximately 85% seen once. This CDR3 is 19 amino acids long. Germline V CDR1 and CDR2: ENHRY, SYGVKD. V gave up 3 bases and J gave up 4 bases; unmatched junction bases: 16. The clonotype was recovered from a man younger than 35 in good health and CMV-seronegative. The source material was PBMCs. The V call is TRBV10-3, the J call TRBJ2-7; 12 bases are a match to TRBD2. CDR3 nucleotide sequence: TGTGCCATCAGTGATCCGGGACTAGCGGGCCTAAGCTCCCCGTACGAGCAGTACTTC. Residues: CAISDPGLAGLSSPYEQYF.